Listed here are 2 T cell receptor beta chains from one sample, sequenced in a study of T cells expressing NK-cell markers. Reprocessing the 5' RACE reads, TCRdb reports a single entry for every CDR3 protein and omits DNA. The sample totals some 600,000 distinct CDR3 sequences. Input material: blood T cells: a sorted CD56 or NKG2C T cell subset, CD4+ or CD8+ T cells, or bulk PBMC T cells (not recorded which). These receptors all come from a man younger than 35 in good health.

V is TRBV10-3 and J is TRBJ2-7; TCRdb reports TRBD1, a call that lacks DNA to check it against. This CDR3 comprises 14 residues. Per the germline V gene, CDR1 is ENHRY and CDR2 is SYGVKD. CDR3 protein: CAIRSQGDSYEQYF.

This CDR3 reads CASSWGLAGGKSDTQYF. The chain joins TRBV27 to TRBJ2-3; without DNA, the TCRdb call of TRBD2 cannot be checked. The CDR3 sequence is 17 residues long. CDR1 is MNHEY, CDR2 SMNVEV, per germline (reference sequence).